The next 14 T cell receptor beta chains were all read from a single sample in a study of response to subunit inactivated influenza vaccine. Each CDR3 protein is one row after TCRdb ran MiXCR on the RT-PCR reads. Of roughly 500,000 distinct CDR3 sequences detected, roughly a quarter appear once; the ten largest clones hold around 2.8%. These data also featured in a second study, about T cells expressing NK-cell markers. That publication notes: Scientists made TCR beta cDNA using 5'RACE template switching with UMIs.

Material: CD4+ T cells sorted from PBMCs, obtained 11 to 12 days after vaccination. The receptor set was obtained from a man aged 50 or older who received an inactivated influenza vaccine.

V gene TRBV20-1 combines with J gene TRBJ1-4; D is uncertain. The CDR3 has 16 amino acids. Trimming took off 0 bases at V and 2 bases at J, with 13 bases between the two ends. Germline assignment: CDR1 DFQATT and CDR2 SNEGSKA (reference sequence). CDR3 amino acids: CSARDPGADTNEKLFF. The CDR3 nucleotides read TGCAGTGCTAGAGATCCCGGCGCTGACACTAATGAAAAACTGTTTTTT.

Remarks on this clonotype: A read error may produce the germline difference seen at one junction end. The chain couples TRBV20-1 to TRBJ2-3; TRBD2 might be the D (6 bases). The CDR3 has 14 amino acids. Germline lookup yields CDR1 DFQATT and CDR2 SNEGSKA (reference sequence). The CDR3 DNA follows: TGCACTGCTAGAGTCGGGGGTGGGGTAGATACGCAGTATTTT. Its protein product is CTARVGGGVDTQYF.

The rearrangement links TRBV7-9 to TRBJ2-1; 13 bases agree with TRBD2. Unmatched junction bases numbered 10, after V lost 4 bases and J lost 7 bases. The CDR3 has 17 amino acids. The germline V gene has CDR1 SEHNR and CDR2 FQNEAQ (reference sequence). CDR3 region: CASSSSPTSGRGNEQFF. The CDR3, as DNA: TGTGCCAGCAGCTCTTCCCCTACTAGCGGGAGGGGGAATGAGCAGTTCTTC.

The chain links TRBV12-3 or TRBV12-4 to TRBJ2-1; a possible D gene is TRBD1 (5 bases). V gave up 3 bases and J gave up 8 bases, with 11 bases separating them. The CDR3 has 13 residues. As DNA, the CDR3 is TGTGCCAGCAGTTTGGACACCTCAGATGAGCAGTTCTTC. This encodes CASSLDTSDEQFF.

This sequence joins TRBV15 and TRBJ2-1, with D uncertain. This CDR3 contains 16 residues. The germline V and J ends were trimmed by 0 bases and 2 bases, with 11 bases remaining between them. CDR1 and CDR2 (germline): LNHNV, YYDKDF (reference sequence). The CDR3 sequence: CATSREGLPPYNEQFF. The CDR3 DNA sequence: TGTGCCACCAGCAGAGAGGGGTTACCTCCCTACAATGAGCAGTTCTTC.

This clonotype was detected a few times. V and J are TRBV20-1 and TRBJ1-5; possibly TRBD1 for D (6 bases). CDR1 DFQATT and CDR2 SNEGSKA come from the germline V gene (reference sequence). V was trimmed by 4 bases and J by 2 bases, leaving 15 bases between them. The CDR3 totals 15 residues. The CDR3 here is CSATGGGLGNQPQHF. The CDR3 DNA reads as TGCAGTGCTACTGGGGGCGGATTAGGCAATCAGCCCCAGCATTTT.

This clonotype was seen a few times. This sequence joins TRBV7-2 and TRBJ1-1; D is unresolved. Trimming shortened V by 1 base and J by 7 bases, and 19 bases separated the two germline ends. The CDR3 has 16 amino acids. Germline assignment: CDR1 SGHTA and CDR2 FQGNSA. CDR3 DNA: TGTGCCAGCAGCTTAGGAGGTTTGGTTGCTGGGAATGAAGCTTTCTTT. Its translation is CASSLGGLVAGNEAFF.

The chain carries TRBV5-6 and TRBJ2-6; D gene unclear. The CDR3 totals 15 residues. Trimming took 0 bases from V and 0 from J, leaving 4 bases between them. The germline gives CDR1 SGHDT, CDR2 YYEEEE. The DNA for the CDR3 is TGTGCCAGCAGCTTGGACTTCTCTGGGGCCAACGTCCTGACTTTC. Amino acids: CASSLDFSGANVLTF.

This CDR3 is CASSLYSRGRRDTEAFF. The CDR3 DNA is TGTGCCAGCAGTTTATATTCCAGGGGGCGCAGGGACACTGAAGCTTTCTTT. V and J are TRBV12-3 or TRBV12-4 and TRBJ1-1; TRBD1 agrees at 8 bases. This CDR3 is built from 17 residues. Losses at the gene ends were 2 bases for V and 3 bases for J; bases not matched to a gene: 11.

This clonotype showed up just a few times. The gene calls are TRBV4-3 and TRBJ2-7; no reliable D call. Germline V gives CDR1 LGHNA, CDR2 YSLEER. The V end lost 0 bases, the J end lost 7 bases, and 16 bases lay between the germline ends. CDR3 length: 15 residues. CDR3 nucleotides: TGCGCCAGCAGCCAAGATTGGTTCCGGGTCCCGGAGCAGTACTTC. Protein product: CASSQDWFRVPEQYF.

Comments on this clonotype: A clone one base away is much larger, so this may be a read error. The CDR3 region is CASSLWGTYEQYF. The CDR3 DNA is TGTGCCAGCAGTTTATGGGGAACCTACGAGCAGTACTTC. The chain is built from TRBV28 and TRBJ2-7; D is unresolved. CDR1 and CDR2 (germline): MDHEN, SYDVKM. This CDR3 is built from 13 residues. V was pared by 0 bases and J by 2 bases, with 5 bases between.

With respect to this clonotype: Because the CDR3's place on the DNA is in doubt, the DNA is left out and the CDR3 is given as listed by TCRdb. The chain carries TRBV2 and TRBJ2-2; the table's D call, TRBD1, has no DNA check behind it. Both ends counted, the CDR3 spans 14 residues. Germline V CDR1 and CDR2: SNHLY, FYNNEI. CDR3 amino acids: CASSVHPSPGSCFF.

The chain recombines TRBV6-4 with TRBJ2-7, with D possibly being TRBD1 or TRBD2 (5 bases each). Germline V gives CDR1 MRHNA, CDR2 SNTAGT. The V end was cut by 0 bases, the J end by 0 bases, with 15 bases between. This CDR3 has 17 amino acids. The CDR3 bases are TGTGCCAGCAGTGACTCGGTTCAGGGACGTAGCTCCTACGAGCAGTACTTC. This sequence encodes CASSDSVQGRSSYEQYF.

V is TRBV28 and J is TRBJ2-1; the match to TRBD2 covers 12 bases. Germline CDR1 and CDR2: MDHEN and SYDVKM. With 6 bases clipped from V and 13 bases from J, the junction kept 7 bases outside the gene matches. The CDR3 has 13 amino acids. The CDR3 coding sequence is TGTGCCAGCAGCGTGGGACTAGCGGGTTTTCAGTTCTTC. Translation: CASSVGLAGFQFF.